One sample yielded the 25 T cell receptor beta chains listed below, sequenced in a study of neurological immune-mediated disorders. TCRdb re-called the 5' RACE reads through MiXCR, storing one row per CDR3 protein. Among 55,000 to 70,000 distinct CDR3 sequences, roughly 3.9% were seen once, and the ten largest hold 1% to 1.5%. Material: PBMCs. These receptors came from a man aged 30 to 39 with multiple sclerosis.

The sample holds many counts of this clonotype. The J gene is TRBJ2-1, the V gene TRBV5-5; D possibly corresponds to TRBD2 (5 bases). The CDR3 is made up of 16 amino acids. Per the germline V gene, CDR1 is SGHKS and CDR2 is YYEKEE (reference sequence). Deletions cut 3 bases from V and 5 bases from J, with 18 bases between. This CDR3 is CASSSTGIFLDNEQFF. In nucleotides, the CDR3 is TGTGCCAGCAGCTCCACCGGGATATTCTTGGACAATGAGCAGTTCTTC.

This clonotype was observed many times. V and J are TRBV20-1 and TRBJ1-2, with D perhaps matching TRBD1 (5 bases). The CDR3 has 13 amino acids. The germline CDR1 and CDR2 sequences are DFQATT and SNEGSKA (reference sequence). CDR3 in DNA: TGCAGCGCCGCCCGGCAATGGGGCGGAGGCTACACCTTC. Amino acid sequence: CSAARQWGGGYTF.

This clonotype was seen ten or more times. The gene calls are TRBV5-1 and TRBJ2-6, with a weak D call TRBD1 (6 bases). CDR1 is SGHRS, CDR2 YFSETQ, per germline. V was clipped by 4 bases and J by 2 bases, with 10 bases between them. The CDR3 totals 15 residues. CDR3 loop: CASSPPGAGANVLTF. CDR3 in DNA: TGCGCCAGCAGCCCACCAGGGGCTGGGGCCAACGTCCTGACTTTC.

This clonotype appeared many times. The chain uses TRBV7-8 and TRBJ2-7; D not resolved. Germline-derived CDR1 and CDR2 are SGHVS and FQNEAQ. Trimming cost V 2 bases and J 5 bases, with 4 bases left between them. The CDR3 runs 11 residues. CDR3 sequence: CASSLFDEQYF. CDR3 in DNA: TGTGCCAGCAGCTTATTCGACGAGCAGTACTTC.

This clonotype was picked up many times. CDR3 DNA sequence: TGTGCCAGCAGCTTAGATCTTAGGGTTACGCAGTATTTT. This translates into CASSLDLRVTQYF. The chain recombines TRBV11-2 with TRBJ2-3, with D uncertain. CDR3 length: 13 amino acids. The V end lost 0 bases, the J end lost 8 bases, and 9 bases lay between the germline ends. The germline CDR1 and CDR2 sequences are SGHAT and FQNNGV. The full variable domain, rest sourced from reference TRBV11-2 and TRBJ2-3, is EAGVAQSPRYKIIEKRQSVAFWCNPISGHATLYWYQQILGQGPKLLIQFQNNGVVDDSQLPKDRFSAERLKGVDSTLKIQPAKLEDSAVYLCASSLDLRVTQYFGPGTRLTVL.

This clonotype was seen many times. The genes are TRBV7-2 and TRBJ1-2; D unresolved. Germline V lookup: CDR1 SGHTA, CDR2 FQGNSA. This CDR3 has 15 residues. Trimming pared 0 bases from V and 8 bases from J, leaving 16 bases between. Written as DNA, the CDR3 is TGTGCCAGCAGCTTAGCGCCGGGCAGGTTCGGGGGCTACACCTTC. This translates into CASSLAPGRFGGYTF.

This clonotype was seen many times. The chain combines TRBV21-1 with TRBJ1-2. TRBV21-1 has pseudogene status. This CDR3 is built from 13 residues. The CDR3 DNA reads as TGTGCCAGCAGCAAAGAGCCCTCCTATGGCTACACCTTC. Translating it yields CASSKEPSYGYTF.

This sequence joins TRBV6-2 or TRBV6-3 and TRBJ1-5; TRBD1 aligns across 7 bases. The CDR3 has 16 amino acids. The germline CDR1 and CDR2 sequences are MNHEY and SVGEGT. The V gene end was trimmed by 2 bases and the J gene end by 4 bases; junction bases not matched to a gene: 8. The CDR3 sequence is CASSYPPGQQNQPQHF. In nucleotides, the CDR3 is TGTGCCAGCAGTTACCCGCCGGGACAGCAAAATCAGCCCCAGCATTTT.

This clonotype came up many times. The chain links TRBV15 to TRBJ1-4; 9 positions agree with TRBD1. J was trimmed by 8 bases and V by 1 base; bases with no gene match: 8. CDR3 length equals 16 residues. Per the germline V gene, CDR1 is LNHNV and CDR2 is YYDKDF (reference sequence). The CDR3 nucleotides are TGTGCCACCAGCAGAGTTCCACAGGGGGCGAGGGAAAAACTGTTTTTT. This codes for CATSRVPQGAREKLFF.

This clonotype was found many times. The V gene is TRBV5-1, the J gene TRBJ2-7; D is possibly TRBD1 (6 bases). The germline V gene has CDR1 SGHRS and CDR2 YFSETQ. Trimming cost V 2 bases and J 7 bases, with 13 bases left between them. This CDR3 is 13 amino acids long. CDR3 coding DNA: TGCGCCAGCAGCTTCAACAGGGAAGGGGAGCAGTACTTC. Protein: CASSFNREGEQYF.

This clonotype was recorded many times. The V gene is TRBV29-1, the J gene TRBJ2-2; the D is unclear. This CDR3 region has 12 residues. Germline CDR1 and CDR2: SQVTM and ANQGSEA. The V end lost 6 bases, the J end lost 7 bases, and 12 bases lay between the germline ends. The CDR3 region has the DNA TGCAGCGTCCCTGGGCAACACGGGGAGCTGTTTTTT. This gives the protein CSVPGQHGELFF.

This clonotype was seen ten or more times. The CDR3 sequence is CASSVAQENTEAFF. In nucleotides, the CDR3 is TGTGCCAGCAGCGTAGCACAGGAGAACACTGAAGCTTTCTTT. This chain joins TRBV9 and TRBJ1-1; D may be TRBD1 (5 bases). Germline V lookup: CDR1 SGDLS, CDR2 YYNGEE. With 0 bases removed from V and 1 base from J, the gap between germline ends came to 7 bases. This CDR3 is built from 14 residues. The entire variable domain, with the rest obtained from reference TRBV9 and TRBJ1-1, is as follows: DSGVTQTPKHLITATGQRVTLRCSPRSGDLSVYWYQQSLDQGLQFLIQYYNGEERAKGNILERFSAQQFPDLHSELNLSSLELGDSALYFCASSVAQENTEAFFGQGTRLTVV.

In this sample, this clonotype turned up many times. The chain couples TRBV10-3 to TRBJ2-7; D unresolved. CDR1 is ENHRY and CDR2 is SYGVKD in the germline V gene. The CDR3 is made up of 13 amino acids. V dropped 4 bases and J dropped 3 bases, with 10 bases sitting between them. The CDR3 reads CAISGTEGYEQYF. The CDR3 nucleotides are TGTGCCATCAGTGGGACGGAAGGCTACGAGCAGTACTTC.

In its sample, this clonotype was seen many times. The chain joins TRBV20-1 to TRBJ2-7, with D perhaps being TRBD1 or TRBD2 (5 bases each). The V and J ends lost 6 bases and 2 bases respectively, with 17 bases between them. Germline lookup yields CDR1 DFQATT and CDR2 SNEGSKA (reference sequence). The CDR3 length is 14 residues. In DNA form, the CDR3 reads TGCAGTGCAATTGAGGGGATGGGAACCTACGAGCAGTACTTC. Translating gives CSAIEGMGTYEQYF.

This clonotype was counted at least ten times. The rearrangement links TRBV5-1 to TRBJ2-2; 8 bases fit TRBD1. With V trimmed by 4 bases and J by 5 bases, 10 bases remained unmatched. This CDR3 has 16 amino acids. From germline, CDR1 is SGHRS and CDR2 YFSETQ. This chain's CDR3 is CASSPDRVGRTGELFF. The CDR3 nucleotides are TGCGCCAGCAGCCCGGACAGGGTTGGTCGTACCGGGGAGCTGTTTTTT.

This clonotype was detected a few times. The CDR3 loop reads CASSKGGSYEQYF. Written as DNA, the CDR3 is TGTGCCAGCAGCAAAGGGGGCTCCTACGAGCAGTACTTC. The chain has TRBV21-1 and TRBJ2-7. TRBV21-1 has pseudogene status. This CDR3 comprises 13 residues.

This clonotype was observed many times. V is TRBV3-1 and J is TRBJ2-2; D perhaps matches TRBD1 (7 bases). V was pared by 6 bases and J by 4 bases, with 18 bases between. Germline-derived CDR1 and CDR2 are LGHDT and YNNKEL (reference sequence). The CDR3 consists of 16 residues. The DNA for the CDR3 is TGTGCCAGCAGTCCCCTCCTGCAGGGGGGCACCGGGGAGCTGTTTTTT. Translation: CASSPLLQGGTGELFF.

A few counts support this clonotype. In nucleotides, the CDR3 is TGTGCCAGCTCACCGACTCTTGGGATCCCCACTAGCGGGGGGAACACCGGGGAGCTGTTTTTT. Protein product: CASSPTLGIPTSGGNTGELFF. The chain joins TRBV18 to TRBJ2-2, with 11 bases fitting TRBD2. With V trimmed by 3 bases and J by 1 base, 16 bases remained unmatched. CDR1 is KGHSH and CDR2 is LQKENI in the germline V gene. CDR3 length: 21 residues. The entire variable domain, with the rest obtained from reference TRBV18 and TRBJ2-2, is as follows: NAGVMQNPRHLVRRRGQEARLRCSPMKGHSHVYWYRQLPEEGLKFMVYLQKENIIDESGMPKERFSAEFPKEGPSILRIQQVVRGDSAAYFCASSPTLGIPTSGGNTGELFFGEGSRLTVL.

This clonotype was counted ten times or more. The CDR3 coding sequence is TGCGCCAGCAGCTTGGGAGGGGACCCCTACAATGAGCAGTTCTTC. Protein product: CASSLGGDPYNEQFF. This chain connects TRBV5-1 to TRBJ2-1; D possibly matches TRBD1 or TRBD2 (5 bases each). The CDR3 length is 15 residues. V was shortened by 0 bases and J by 2 bases, with 9 bases between the two germline ends. Germline lookup yields CDR1 SGHRS and CDR2 YFSETQ. The full variable domain, its missing parts supplied by reference TRBV5-1 and TRBJ2-1, is KAGVTQTPRYLIKTRGQQVTLSCSPISGHRSVSWYQQTPGQGLQFLFEYFSETQRNKGNFPGRFSGRQFSNSRSEMNVSTLELGDSALYLCASSLGGDPYNEQFFGPGTRLTVL.

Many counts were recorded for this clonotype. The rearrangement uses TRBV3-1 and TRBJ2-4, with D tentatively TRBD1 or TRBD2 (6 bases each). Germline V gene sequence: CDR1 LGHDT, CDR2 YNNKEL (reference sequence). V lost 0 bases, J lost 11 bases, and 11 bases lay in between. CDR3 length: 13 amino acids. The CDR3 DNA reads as TGTGCCAGCAGCCAAGAAGGGGGGCCTTTTCAGTACTTC. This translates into CASSQEGGPFQYF. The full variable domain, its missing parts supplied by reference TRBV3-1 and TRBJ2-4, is DTAVSQTPKYLVTQMGNDKSIKCEQNLGHDTMYWYKQDSKKFLKIMFSYNNKELIINETVPNRFSPKSPDKAHLNLHINSLELGDSAVYFCASSQEGGPFQYFGAGTRLSVL.

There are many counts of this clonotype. CDR3 nucleotides: TGTGCCATCAGTGAGTCGGTGACGGAGGAGTTCTTC. Translating it yields CAISESVTEEFF. The chain recombines TRBV10-3 with TRBJ2-1; TRBD2 might be the D (5 bases). Germline CDR1 and CDR2: ENHRY and SYGVKD. V was shortened by 0 bases and J by 14 bases, with 11 bases between the two germline ends. The CDR3 runs to 12 residues.

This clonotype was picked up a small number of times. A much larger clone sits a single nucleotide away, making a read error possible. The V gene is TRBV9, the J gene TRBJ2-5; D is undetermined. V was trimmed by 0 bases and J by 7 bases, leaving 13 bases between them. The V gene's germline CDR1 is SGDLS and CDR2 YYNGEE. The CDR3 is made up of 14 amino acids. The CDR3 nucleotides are TGTGCCAGCAGCGTAGACATAGCCTCCGGGACCCAGTACTTC. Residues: CASSVDIASGTQYF.

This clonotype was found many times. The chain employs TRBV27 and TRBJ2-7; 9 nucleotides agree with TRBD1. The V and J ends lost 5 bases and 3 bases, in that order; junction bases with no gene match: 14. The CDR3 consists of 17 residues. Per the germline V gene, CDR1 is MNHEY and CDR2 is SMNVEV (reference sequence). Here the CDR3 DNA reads TGTGCCAGCAGTCCCGGGACAGGGTTGGTAGCAGGCTACGAGCAGTACTTC. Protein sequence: CASSPGTGLVAGYEQYF.

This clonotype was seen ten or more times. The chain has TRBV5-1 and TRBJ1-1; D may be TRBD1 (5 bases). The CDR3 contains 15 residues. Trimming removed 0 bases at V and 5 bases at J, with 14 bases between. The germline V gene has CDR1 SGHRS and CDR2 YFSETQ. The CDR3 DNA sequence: TGCGCCAGCAGCTTGGGTTTTGAGGGGTGGACTGAAGCTTTCTTT. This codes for CASSLGFEGWTEAFF.

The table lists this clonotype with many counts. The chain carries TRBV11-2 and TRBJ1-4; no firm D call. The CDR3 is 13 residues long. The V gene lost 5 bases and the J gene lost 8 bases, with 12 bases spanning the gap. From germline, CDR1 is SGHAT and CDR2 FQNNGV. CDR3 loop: CASSLPLGEKLFF. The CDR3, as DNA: TGTGCCAGCAGCCTCCCCCTAGGGGAAAAACTGTTTTTT.